This TCR beta chain was found in a study of T cell repertoires in cytomegalovirus infection. The wider study: Both a matching HLA type and CMV infection were indicated by public TCR beta signatures. Notes on the study in general: HLA-C-restricted TCR beta clonotypes specific for CMV led the ex vivo response. Using cumulative public TCR beta family frequency, the authors identified those who carried CMV together with the relevant HLA.

TCRdb re-called the reads through MiXCR, storing one row per CDR3 protein. The sample yields roughly 990,000 distinct CDR3 sequences, less than 40% seen once. The CDR3 loop spans 15 amino acids. The V segment lost 4 bases and the J segment 4 bases; nucleotides outside the gene matches: 7. Germline CDR1 and CDR2: SGHDT and YYEEEE. To note about this clonotype: The antigen remains undetermined.

This TCR came from a human donor in good health (CMV status not recorded). Some clones in this sample may be carry-over from other donors' samples. The V and J genes are TRBV5-6 and TRBJ2-2; 7 nucleotides line up with TRBD1. This specimen was cultured CD8+ T cells from PBMCs, taken from culture after CMV antigen stimulation. CDR3 nucleotides: TGTGCCAGCAGCCCCATGGACAGGTCCACCGGGGAGCTGTTTTTT. Translated: CASSPMDRSTGELFF. Together with reference TRBV5-6 and TRBJ2-2, the CDR3 gives the full variable domain: DAGVTQSPTHLIKTRGQQVTLRCSPKSGHDTVSWYQQALGQGPQFIFQYYEEEERQRGNFPDRFSGHQFPNYSSELNVNALLLGDSALYLCASSPMDRSTGELFFGEGSRLTVL.